This is a list of T cell receptor beta chains from one sample in a study of early T cells in non-severe SARS-CoV-2 infection. TCRdb re-analysed the 5' RACE reads in MiXCR, keeping a single row per CDR3 protein. Of roughly 51,000 distinct CDR3 sequences listed, 5.5% to 6.5% are singletons. The sequences come from whole blood, collected at baseline. Receptors were obtained from an adult who was a healthcare worker with PCR-confirmed SARS-CoV-2 infection or an uninfected control (not recorded which). The CDR3 runs from the conserved cysteine through the conserved F or W. The D gene is left open where the match is weak. Size is omitted from some rows. Given values are once, few, many or a class for expanded clones.

abundance: few
j_gene: TRBJ1-4
v_gene: TRBV21-1
d_gene: -
CDR3nt: TGTGCCAGCAGCAAAGGCCCAGAGGACGGAGAAAAACTGTTTTTT
CDR3aa: CASSKGPEDGEKLFF

abundance: -
j_gene: TRBJ1-1
v_gene: TRBV29-1
d_gene: -
CDR3nt: TGCAGCGTGGCTAATTTAACTGAAGCTTTCTTT
CDR3aa: CSVANLTEAFF

abundance: many
j_gene: TRBJ2-1
v_gene: TRBV6-5
d_gene: -
CDR3nt: TGTGCCACCAGAAGACAGAGCTCCTACAATGAGCAGTTCTTC
CDR3aa: CATRRQSSYNEQFF

abundance: few
j_gene: TRBJ2-2
v_gene: TRBV30
d_gene: TRBD1
CDR3nt: TGTGCCTGGACAGGGACAGCGAACACCGGGGAGCTGTTTTTT
CDR3aa: CAWTGTANTGELFF

abundance: many
j_gene: TRBJ2-7
v_gene: TRBV6-2/TRBV6-3
d_gene: -
CDR3nt: TGTGCCAGCAGTTACGGAGTAGCCTACGAGCAGTACTTC
CDR3aa: CASSYGVAYEQYF

abundance: few
j_gene: TRBJ2-5
v_gene: TRBV7-2
d_gene: -
CDR3nt: TGTGCCAGCAGCTCAAATCGGGGAGGGGGCCAAGAGACCCAGTACTTC
CDR3aa: CASSSNRGGGQETQYF

abundance: many
j_gene: TRBJ2-3
v_gene: TRBV6-5
d_gene: -
CDR3nt: TGTGCCAGCAGTTTACACGGCACAGATACGCAGTATTTT
CDR3aa: CASSLHGTDTQYF

abundance: many
j_gene: TRBJ2-3
v_gene: TRBV19
d_gene: TRBD2
CDR3nt: TGTGCCACTGGAAAGCGGGGGAGTCCAGATACGCAGTATTTT
CDR3aa: CATGKRGSPDTQYF

abundance: -
j_gene: TRBJ2-2
v_gene: TRBV3-1
d_gene: TRBD2
CDR3nt: TGTGCCAGCAGCCAATTAGCGGGGGCCGCCCAGAACACCGGGGAGCTGTTTTTT
CDR3aa: CASSQLAGAAQNTGELFF

abundance: many
j_gene: TRBJ1-2
v_gene: TRBV6-1
d_gene: -
CDR3nt: TGTGCCAGCAGCAGAAAGGGGGCTAACTATGGCTACACCTTC
CDR3aa: CASSRKGANYGYTF

abundance: many
j_gene: TRBJ2-5
v_gene: TRBV10-3
d_gene: -
CDR3nt: TGTGCCATCAGGGACCAGGGGAGAGAGACCCAGTACTTC
CDR3aa: CAIRDQGRETQYF

abundance: few
j_gene: TRBJ1-1
v_gene: TRBV11-2
d_gene: TRBD1
CDR3nt: TGTGCCAGCAGCCCCGGAGACAGGGCCACTGAAGCTTTCTTT
CDR3aa: CASSPGDRATEAFF

abundance: -
j_gene: TRBJ2-5
v_gene: TRBV9
d_gene: TRBD2
CDR3nt: TGTGCCAGCAGCGCGGGACTAGCGGGGAGTGAGACCCAGTACTTC
CDR3aa: CASSAGLAGSETQYF

abundance: -
j_gene: TRBJ1-2
v_gene: TRBV29-1
d_gene: -
CDR3nt: TGCAGCGCTGGTTCAGAGAACTATGGCTACACCTTC
CDR3aa: CSAGSENYGYTF

abundance: many
j_gene: TRBJ1-2
v_gene: TRBV18
d_gene: TRBD1
CDR3nt: TGTGCCAGCTCGCCGGGACAGATTTATGGCTACACCTTC
CDR3aa: CASSPGQIYGYTF

abundance: -
j_gene: TRBJ2-1
v_gene: TRBV20-1
d_gene: TRBD1
CDR3nt: TGCAGTGCTAGAGTTGCCGGGACAGATCTCAATGAGCAGTTCTTC
CDR3aa: CSARVAGTDLNEQFF

abundance: many
j_gene: TRBJ1-2
v_gene: TRBV29-1
d_gene: -
CDR3nt: TGCAGCGTGGCGGCAGGGGCTATAAACTATGGCTACACCTTC
CDR3aa: CSVAAGAINYGYTF

abundance: many
j_gene: TRBJ1-5
v_gene: TRBV7-2
d_gene: -
CDR3nt: TGTGCCAGCAGCTTGGGAAACAATCAGCCCCAGCATTTT
CDR3aa: CASSLGNNQPQHF

abundance: many
j_gene: TRBJ2-1
v_gene: TRBV29-1
d_gene: TRBD2
CDR3nt: TGCAGCGCCGAGCGGGGACAGCAGTTCTTC
CDR3aa: CSAERGQQFF

abundance: many
j_gene: TRBJ1-1
v_gene: TRBV12-3/TRBV12-4
d_gene: -
CDR3nt: TGTGCCAGCAGTTCCCCGGGGTATATTGAAGCTTTCTTT
CDR3aa: CASSSPGYIEAFF

abundance: -
j_gene: TRBJ1-2
v_gene: TRBV7-2
d_gene: -
CDR3nt: TGTGCCAGCAGCTTACTCACCGCAATGGGGGGCTACACCTTC
CDR3aa: CASSLLTAMGGYTF

abundance: many
j_gene: TRBJ2-5
v_gene: TRBV5-8
d_gene: -
CDR3nt: TGTGCCAGCAGCTTGGGAGCAGCGTACCAAGAGACCCAGTACTTC
CDR3aa: CASSLGAAYQETQYF

abundance: few
j_gene: TRBJ2-1
v_gene: TRBV10-1
d_gene: -
CDR3nt: TGCGCCAGCAGTGAGTGGACGGAAGACAATGAGCAGTTCTTC
CDR3aa: CASSEWTEDNEQFF

abundance: few
j_gene: TRBJ1-5
v_gene: TRBV7-2
d_gene: TRBD1
CDR3nt: TGTGCCAGCAGCCGAAACAGGGGGAATCAGCCCCAGCATTTT
CDR3aa: CASSRNRGNQPQHF

abundance: -
j_gene: TRBJ1-3
v_gene: TRBV12-3/TRBV12-4
d_gene: -
CDR3nt: TGTGCCAGCAGTTTAGGGGGCTGGGGAAACTCTGGAAACACCATATATTTT
CDR3aa: CASSLGGWGNSGNTIYF

abundance: -
j_gene: TRBJ2-5
v_gene: TRBV10-3
d_gene: TRBD1
CDR3nt: TGTGCCATCAGTGCGGGACGAGGACAGGGGGCGGAGACCCAGTACTTC
CDR3aa: CAISAGRGQGAETQYF

abundance: -
j_gene: TRBJ2-4
v_gene: TRBV11-3
d_gene: -
CDR3nt: TGTGCCAGCAGCTTCGGCAGGAAAAACATTCAGTACTTC
CDR3aa: CASSFGRKNIQYF

abundance: many
j_gene: TRBJ2-1
v_gene: TRBV24-1
d_gene: TRBD1
CDR3nt: TGTGCCACCAGTCCCGTTTTCGGGACAGGGACGGGTGAGCAGTTCTTC
CDR3aa: CATSPVFGTGTGEQFF

abundance: many
j_gene: TRBJ1-1
v_gene: TRBV6-2/TRBV6-3
d_gene: -
CDR3nt: TGTGCCAGCAGCACCGGGGCGGAAGCTTTCTTT
CDR3aa: CASSTGAEAFF